This T cell receptor (beta chain) derives from a study of Tregs in tolerant kidney transplant recipients. About the study: The nonmyeloablative bone marrow transplants came from related graft donors, with transient mixed chimerism. Study-level results: The most relevant donor-specific Treg TCRbeta repertoire apparently came from expansion with activated donor B cells.

This clone was counted between two and nine times. Its matching antigen is unknown. CD4+CD25+CD127- Tregs, CD4+CD25- non-Tregs, CD4 and CD8 cells were sorted. The method was immunoSEQ multiplex PCR; TCRdb's version includes in-frame clones alone and lacks a portion of them. The top ten clones hold approximately 0.39% of a sample with about 69,000 clones, about 89% of them seen once. This CDR3 has 14 amino acids. Germline CDR1 is SNHLY and CDR2 is FYNNEI. Trimming pared 6 bases from V and 3 bases from J, leaving 15 bases between. Sequenced here: CD4+ T cells from blood, sampled before the transplant. This rearrangement joins TRBV2 to TRBJ2-7, with D perhaps TRBD1 (6 bases). The sequence was obtained from a human donor who received a combined kidney and bone marrow transplant. CDR3 sequence: CASRPGHEDYEQYF. DNA for the CDR3: TGTGCCAGCAGGCCGGGACACGAAGACTACGAGCAGTACTTC. Together with reference TRBV2 and TRBJ2-7, the CDR3 gives the full variable domain: EPEVTQTPSHQVTQMGQEVILRCVPISNHLYFYWYRQILGQKVEFLVSFYNNEISEKSEIFDDQFSVERPDGSNFTLKIRSTKLEDSAMYFCASRPGHEDYEQYFGPGTRLTVT.